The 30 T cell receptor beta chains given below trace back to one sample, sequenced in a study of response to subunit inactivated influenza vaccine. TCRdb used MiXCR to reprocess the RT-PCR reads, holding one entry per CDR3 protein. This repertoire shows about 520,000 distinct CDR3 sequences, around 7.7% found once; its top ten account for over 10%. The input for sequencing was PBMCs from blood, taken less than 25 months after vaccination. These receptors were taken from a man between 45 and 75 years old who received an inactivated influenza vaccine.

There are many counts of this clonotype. The CDR3 nucleotides are TGTGCCAGCAGCCAAGGGACTAGGTCCTACGAGCAGTACTTC. It encodes CASSQGTRSYEQYF. V is TRBV3-1 and J is TRBJ2-7; 7 bases line up with TRBD2. V lost 1 base to trimming and J lost 1 base; unmatched junction nucleotides: 1. The CDR3 is 14 amino acids. The germline V gene has CDR1 LGHDT and CDR2 YNNKEL (reference sequence).

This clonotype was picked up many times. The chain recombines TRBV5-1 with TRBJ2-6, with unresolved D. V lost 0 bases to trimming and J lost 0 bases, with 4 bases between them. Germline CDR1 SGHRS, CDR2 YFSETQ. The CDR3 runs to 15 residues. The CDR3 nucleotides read TGCGCCAGCAGCTTGGGGGACTCTGGGGCCAACGTCCTGACTTTC. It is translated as CASSLGDSGANVLTF.

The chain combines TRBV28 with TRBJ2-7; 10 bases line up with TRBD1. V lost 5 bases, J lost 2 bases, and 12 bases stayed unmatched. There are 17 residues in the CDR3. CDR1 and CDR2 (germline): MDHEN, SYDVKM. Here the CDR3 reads CASSLAPGQGFPYEQYF. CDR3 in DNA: TGTGCCAGCAGTCTCGCGCCGGGACAGGGGTTCCCCTACGAGCAGTACTTC.

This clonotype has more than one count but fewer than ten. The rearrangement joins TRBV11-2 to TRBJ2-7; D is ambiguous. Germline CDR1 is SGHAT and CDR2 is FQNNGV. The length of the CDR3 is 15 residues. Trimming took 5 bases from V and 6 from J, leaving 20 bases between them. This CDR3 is CASSGRVRSLAEQYF. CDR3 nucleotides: TGTGCCAGCAGCGGTAGGGTCAGGTCCCTCGCCGAGCAGTACTTC.

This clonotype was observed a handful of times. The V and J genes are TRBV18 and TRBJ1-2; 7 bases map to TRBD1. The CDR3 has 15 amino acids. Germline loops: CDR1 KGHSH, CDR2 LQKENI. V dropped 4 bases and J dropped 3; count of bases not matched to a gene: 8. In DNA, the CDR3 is TGTGCCAGCTCACTTTCGGACAGGAGGGACTATGGCTACACCTTC. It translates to CASSLSDRRDYGYTF.

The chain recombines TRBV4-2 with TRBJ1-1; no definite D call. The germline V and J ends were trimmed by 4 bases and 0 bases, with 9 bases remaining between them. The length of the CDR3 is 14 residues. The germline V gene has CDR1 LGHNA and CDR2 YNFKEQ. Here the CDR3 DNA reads TGTGCCAGCAGCCGTCCCGGAGTGAACACTGAAGCTTTCTTT. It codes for CASSRPGVNTEAFF.

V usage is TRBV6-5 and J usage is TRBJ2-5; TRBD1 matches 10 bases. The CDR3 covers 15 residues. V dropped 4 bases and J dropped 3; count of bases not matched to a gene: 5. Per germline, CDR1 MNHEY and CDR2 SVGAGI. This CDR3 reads CASSSPGQGKETQYF. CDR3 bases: TGTGCCAGCAGTTCTCCGGGACAGGGGAAAGAGACCCAGTACTTC.

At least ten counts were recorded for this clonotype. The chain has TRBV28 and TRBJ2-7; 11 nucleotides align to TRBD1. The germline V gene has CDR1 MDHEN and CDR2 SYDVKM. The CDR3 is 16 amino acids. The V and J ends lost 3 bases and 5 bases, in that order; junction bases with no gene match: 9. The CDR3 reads CASSFLRTGGSHEQYF. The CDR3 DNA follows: TGTGCCAGCAGTTTTCTGCGGACAGGGGGCTCTCACGAGCAGTACTTC.

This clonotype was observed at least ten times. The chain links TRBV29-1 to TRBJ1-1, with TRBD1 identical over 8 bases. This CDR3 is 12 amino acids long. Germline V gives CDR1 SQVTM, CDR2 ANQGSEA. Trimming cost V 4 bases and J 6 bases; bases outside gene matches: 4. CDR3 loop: CSVGDRGAEAFF. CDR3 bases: TGCAGCGTTGGTGACAGGGGCGCTGAAGCTTTCTTT.

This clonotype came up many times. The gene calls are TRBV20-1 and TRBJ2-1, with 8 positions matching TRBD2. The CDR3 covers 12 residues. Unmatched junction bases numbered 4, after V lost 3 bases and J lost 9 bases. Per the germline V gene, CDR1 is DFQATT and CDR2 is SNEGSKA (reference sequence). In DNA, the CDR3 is TGCAGTGCTAGTGACGGGAGGGGTGAGCAGTTCTTC. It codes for CSASDGRGEQFF.

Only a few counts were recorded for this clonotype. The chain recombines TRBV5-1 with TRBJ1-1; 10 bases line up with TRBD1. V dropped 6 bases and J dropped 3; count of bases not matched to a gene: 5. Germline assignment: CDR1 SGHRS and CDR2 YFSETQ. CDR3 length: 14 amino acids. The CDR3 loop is CASTYGTGDTEAFF. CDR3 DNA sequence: TGCGCCAGCACCTACGGGACAGGGGACACTGAAGCTTTCTTT.

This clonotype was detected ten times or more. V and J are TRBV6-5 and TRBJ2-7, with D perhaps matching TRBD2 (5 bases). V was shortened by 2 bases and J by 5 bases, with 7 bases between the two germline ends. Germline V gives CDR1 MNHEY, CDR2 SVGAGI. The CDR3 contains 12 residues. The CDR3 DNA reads TGTGCCAGCAGTTACGGGAGCCACGAGCAGTACTTC. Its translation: CASSYGSHEQYF.

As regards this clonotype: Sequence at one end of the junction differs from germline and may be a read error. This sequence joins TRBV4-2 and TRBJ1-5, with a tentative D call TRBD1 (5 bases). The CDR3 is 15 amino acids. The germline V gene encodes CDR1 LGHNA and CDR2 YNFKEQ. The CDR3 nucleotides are TGTGCTAGCAGCCAAGATGGGGGAGGAGGCCAGCCCCAGCATTTT. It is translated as CASSQDGGGGQPQHF.

CDR3 amino acids: CASSLGQGFADYGYTF. The CDR3 DNA reads TGTGCCAGCAGTCTGGGACAGGGATTCGCGGACTATGGCTACACCTTC. The chain recombines TRBV6-1 with TRBJ1-2; 9 bases align to TRBD1. Looked up from germline, CDR1 is MNHNS and CDR2 is SASEGT. J lost 3 bases, V lost 5 bases, and 10 bases had no gene match. CDR3 length: 16 residues.

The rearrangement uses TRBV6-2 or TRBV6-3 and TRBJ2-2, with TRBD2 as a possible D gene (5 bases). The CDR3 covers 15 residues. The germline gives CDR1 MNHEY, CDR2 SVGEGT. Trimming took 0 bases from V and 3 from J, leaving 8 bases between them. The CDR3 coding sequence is TGTGCCAGCAGTTACTCAGGGAGTTACACCGGGGAGCTGTTTTTT. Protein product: CASSYSGSYTGELFF.

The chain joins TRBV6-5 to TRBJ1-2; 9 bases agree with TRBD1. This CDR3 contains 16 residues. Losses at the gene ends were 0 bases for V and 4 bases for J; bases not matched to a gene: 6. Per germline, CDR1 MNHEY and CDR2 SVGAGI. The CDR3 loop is CASSYSFTGGGYGYTF. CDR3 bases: TGTGCCAGCAGTTACTCGTTTACAGGGGGCGGCTATGGCTACACCTTC.

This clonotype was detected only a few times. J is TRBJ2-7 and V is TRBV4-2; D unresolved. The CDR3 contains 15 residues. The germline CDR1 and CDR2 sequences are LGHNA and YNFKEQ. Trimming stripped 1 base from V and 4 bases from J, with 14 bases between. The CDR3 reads CASSQARTADYEQYF. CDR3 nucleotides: TGTGCCAGCAGCCAAGCCCGGACGGCAGATTACGAGCAGTACTTC.

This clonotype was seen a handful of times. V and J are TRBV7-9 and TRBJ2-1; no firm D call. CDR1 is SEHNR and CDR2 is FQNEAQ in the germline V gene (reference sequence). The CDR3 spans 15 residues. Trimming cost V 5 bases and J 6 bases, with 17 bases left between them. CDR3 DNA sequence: TGTGCCAGCAGCCATCGACCTCGGGCCCTCAATGAGCAGTTCTTC. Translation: CASSHRPRALNEQFF.

For the CDR3, the DNA is TGTGCCAGCAGCGTAGGCCAGGCCTGGAATTCACCCCTCCACTTT. This translates into CASSVGQAWNSPLHF. V and J are TRBV9 and TRBJ1-6; D not resolved. V lost 0 bases and J 7 bases, leaving 11 bases between the germline ends. CDR1 SGDLS and CDR2 YYNGEE come from the germline V gene. The CDR3 length is 15 residues.

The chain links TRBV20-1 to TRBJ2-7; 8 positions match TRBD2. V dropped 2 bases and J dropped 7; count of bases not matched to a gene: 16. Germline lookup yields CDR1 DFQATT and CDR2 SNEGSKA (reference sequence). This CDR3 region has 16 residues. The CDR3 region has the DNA TGCAGTGCTAGAACCCTTAGCGGGATACTCCGAGGGGAGCAGTACTTC. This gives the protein CSARTLSGILRGEQYF.

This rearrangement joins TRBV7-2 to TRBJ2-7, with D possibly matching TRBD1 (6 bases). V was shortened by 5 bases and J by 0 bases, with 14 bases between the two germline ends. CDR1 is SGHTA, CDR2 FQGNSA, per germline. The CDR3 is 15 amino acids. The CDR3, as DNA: TGTGCCAGCAGCACCCAGACAGGCATCTCCTACGAGCAGTACTTC. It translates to CASSTQTGISYEQYF.

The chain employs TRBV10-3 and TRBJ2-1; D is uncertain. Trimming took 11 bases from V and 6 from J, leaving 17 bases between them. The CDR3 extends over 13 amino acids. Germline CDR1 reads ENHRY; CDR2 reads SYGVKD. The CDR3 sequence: CAYGRSPSNEQFF. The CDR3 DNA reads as TGTGCCTACGGCCGCAGTCCCAGCAATGAGCAGTTCTTC.

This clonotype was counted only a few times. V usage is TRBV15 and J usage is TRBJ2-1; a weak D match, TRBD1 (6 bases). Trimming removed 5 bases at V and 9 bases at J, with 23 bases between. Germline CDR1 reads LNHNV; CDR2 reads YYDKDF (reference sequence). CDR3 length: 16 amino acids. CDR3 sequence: CATSPRLMTGESEQFF. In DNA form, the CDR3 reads TGTGCCACCAGCCCTCGACTCATGACAGGTGAAAGTGAGCAGTTCTTC.

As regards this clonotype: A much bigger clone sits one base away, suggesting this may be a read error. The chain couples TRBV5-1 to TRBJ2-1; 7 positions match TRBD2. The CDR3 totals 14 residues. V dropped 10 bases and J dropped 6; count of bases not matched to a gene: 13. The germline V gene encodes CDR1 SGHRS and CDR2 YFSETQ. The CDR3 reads CARSRGGSVNEQFF. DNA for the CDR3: TGCGCCCGCTCGAGGGGCGGGAGTGTCAATGAGCAGTTCTTC.

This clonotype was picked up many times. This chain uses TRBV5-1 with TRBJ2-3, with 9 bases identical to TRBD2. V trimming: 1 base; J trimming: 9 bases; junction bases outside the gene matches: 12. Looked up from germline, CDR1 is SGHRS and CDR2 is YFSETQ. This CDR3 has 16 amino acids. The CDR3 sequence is CASSLSVAGVSGTQYF. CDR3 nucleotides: TGCGCCAGCAGCTTGTCGGTAGCGGGAGTTTCCGGAACGCAGTATTTT.

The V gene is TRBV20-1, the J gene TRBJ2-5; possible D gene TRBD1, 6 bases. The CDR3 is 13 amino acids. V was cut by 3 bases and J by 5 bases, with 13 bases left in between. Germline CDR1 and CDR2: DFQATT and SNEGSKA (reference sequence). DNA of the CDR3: TGCAGTGCTAGGGACAGCAGACTGGAGACCCAGTACTTC. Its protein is CSARDSRLETQYF.

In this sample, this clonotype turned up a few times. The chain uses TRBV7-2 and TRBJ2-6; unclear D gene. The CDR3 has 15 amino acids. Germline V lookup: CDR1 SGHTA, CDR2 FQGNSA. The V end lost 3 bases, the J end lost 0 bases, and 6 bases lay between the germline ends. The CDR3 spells CASSFQASGANVLTF. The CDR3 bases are TGTGCCAGCAGCTTCCAGGCCTCTGGGGCCAACGTCCTGACTTTC.

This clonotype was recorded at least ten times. The CDR3: CASSRVGTSGSRSYNEQFF. As DNA, the CDR3 is TGTGCCAGCAGCCGTGTCGGGACTAGCGGGAGCCGCTCCTACAATGAGCAGTTCTTC. This sequence joins TRBV11-2 and TRBJ2-1, with TRBD2 matching 14 bases. Looked up from germline, CDR1 is SGHAT and CDR2 is FQNNGV. V was clipped by 5 bases and J by 0 bases; unmatched bases: 9. The CDR3 runs 19 residues.

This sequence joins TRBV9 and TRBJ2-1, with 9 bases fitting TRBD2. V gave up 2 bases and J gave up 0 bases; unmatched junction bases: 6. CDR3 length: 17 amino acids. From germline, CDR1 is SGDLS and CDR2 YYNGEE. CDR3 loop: CASSVGAGGSSYNEQFF. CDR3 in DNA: TGTGCCAGCAGCGTCGGTGCGGGGGGGAGCTCCTACAATGAGCAGTTCTTC.

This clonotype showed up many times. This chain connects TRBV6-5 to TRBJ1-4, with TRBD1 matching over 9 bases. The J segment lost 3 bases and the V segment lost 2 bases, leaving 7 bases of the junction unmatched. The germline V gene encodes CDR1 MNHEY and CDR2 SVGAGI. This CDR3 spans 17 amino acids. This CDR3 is CASSYQGQGFANEKLFF. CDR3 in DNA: TGTGCCAGCAGTTACCAGGGACAGGGATTTGCTAATGAAAAACTGTTTTTT.